The sequence of this TCR beta chain was determined in a study of blood T cell repertoires in COVID-19. In the study overall: Some COVID-19 samples were acute and others convalescent; all came from the United States, Italy and Spain. PBMCs, B-cell-depleted T cells, or T cells were the source of the cDNA or gDNA that made up the material.

Per the original data handling: Reference gene primer amplification yielded estimated nucleated cell counts. This table comes from immunoSEQ multiplex PCR, and its TCRdb copy is limited to in-frame clones, with some not included. That table furnishes V, J and clone size, whereas the DNA furnished D and trimming. The sample holds a few hundred thousand clones; roughly 88% are singletons and the top ten take over 6%. The CDR3 is made up of 16 amino acids. The ends were cut back, 4 bases at V and 0 bases at J, with 13 bases in the middle. In germline, CDR1 is SNHLY, CDR2 FYNNEI. The sequencing input was peripheral blood. The TCR originated in a woman aged 25 to 45 who had recovered from COVID-19. The rearrangement joins TRBV2 to TRBJ1-3; tentative D call: TRBD1 (5 bases). The CDR3 loop reads CASSAQAPDSGNTIYF. CDR3 nucleotides: TGTGCCAGCAGTGCACAGGCGCCCGACTCTGGAAACACCATATATTTT.